This entry concerns a single T cell receptor (beta chain). Its antigen is not identified. The sample belongs to a study of cytomegalovirus exposure and HLA in healthy donors. Germline loops: CDR1 MGHDK, CDR2 SYGVNS. This CDR3 is 13 amino acids long. Study conclusions and caveats: The tendency of first-cohort TCR clusters to co-occur in the 95 to 150 validation repertoires was the finding of a later analysis. Many donors shared some public TCRs, even though most TCR sequences were rare.

Here immunoSEQ multiplex PCR was the method, and the copy in TCRdb shows in-frame clones only, minus some. The table shows roughly 120,000 clones, with roughly nine tenths occurring only once. The TCR was taken from a man aged 18 to 35 in good health and CMV-seropositive. The chain couples TRBV25-1 to TRBJ2-1; maybe TRBD1 (6 bases). The sample was PBMCs. The CDR3 nucleotides read TGTGCGACCGGGACACACATTAAAAATGAGCAGTTCTTC. Protein product: CATGTHIKNEQFF.